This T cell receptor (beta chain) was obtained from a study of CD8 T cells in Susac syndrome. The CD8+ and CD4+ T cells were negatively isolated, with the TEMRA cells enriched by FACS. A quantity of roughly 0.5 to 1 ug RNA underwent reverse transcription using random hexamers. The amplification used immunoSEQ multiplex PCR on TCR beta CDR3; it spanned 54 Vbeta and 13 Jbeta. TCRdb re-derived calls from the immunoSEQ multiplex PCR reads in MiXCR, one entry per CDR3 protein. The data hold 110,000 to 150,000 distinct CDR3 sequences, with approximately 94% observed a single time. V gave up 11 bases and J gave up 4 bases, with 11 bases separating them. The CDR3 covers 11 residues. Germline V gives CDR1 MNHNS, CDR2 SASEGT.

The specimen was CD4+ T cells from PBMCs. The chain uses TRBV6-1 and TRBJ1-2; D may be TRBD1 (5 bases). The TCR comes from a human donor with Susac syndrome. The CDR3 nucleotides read TGTGCCGGGGCTGGGGGCTATGGCTACACCTTC. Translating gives CAGAGGYGYTF.